The 30 T cell receptor beta chains below were found in one sample sequenced in a study of blood T cell repertoires in COVID-19. Clones were read by immunoSEQ multiplex PCR, and TCRdb kept only the in-frame ones, dropping some. The table shows around 170,000 clones, with approximately 78% occurring only once. The material sequenced was peripheral blood. The receptors derive from an elderly woman with COVID-19, enrolled during active disease.

This chain links TRBV6-5 with TRBJ2-2; D is possibly TRBD2 (5 bases). With 8 bases removed from V and 3 bases from J, the gap between germline ends came to 16 bases. Germline loops: CDR1 MNHEY, CDR2 SVGAGI. The CDR3 sequence is 15 residues long. CDR3 in amino acids: CASQPADSYTGELFF. The CDR3 DNA follows: TGTGCCAGCCAACCAGCGGACTCCTACACCGGGGAGCTGTTTTTT.

This clone was recorded only once. The genes are TRBV18 and TRBJ1-3; D call uncertain. Trimming took off 2 bases at V and 0 bases at J, with 14 bases between the two ends. The CDR3 length is 17 residues. Germline loops: CDR1 KGHSH, CDR2 LQKENI. CDR3 sequence: CASSPGGPLSSGNTIYF. In DNA form, the CDR3 reads TGTGCCAGCTCACCAGGAGGACCGCTCAGCTCTGGAAACACCATATATTTT.

The J gene is TRBJ1-2, the V gene TRBV2; 7 bases are a match to TRBD1. After removal of 7 bases from V and 3 bases from J, the junction contained 14 bases not matched to a gene. From germline, CDR1 is SNHLY and CDR2 FYNNEI. The CDR3 contains 16 residues. The CDR3 bases are TGTGCCAGCAAGATGAACGATATTGGACAGGACTATGGCTACACCTTC. As protein: CASKMNDIGQDYGYTF.

This clone came up once. The genes are TRBV3-1 (or the pseudogene TRBV3-2) and TRBJ1-2; D call uncertain. Germline loops: CDR1 LGHDT, CDR2 YNNKEL (reference sequence). The CDR3 has 16 amino acids. V shed 2 bases and J shed 0 bases, with 13 bases lying between them. The chain's CDR3 is CASSQLPLGANYGYTF. The CDR3 region has the DNA TGTGCCAGCAGCCAACTCCCACTCGGAGCTAACTATGGCTACACCTTC.

J is TRBJ1-2 and V is TRBV3-1 (or the pseudogene TRBV3-2); D call uncertain. The V end lost 4 bases, the J end lost 8 bases, and 14 bases lay between the germline ends. The CDR3 sequence is 13 residues long. CDR1 is LGHDT and CDR2 is YNNKEL in the germline V gene (reference sequence). The CDR3 DNA reads TGTGCCAGCAGCCCTTTCCCCCAGTGGGGCTACACCTTC. This encodes CASSPFPQWGYTF.

The chain is built from TRBV5-1 and TRBJ2-5; 11 nucleotides align to TRBD1. Germline CDR1 and CDR2: SGHRS and YFSETQ. The CDR3 consists of 15 residues. V dropped 4 bases and J dropped 7; count of bases not matched to a gene: 9. The CDR3 loop reads CASSPGSGTGGTQYF. In DNA, the CDR3 is TGCGCCAGCAGCCCCGGATCCGGGACAGGGGGGACCCAGTACTTC.

This rearrangement joins TRBV6-2 or TRBV6-3 to TRBJ1-2; 9 bases align to TRBD1. This CDR3 contains 15 residues. The trim removed 4 bases at V and 4 bases at J, leaving 7 bases unmatched. Germline V gene sequence: CDR1 MNHEY, CDR2 SVGEGT. The CDR3 loop reads CASSLPPDRGYGYTF. CDR3 in DNA: TGTGCCAGCAGTTTACCGCCGGACAGGGGCTATGGCTACACCTTC.

The chain links TRBV5-1 to TRBJ2-1, with D maybe TRBD2 (5 bases). Germline loops: CDR1 SGHRS, CDR2 YFSETQ. Trimming stripped 4 bases from V and 8 bases from J, with 16 bases between. There are 14 residues in the CDR3. The CDR3 loop reads CASSEVLTGYEQFF. CDR3 sequence (DNA): TGCGCCAGCAGCGAAGTCCTTACGGGGTATGAGCAGTTCTTC.

The chain carries TRBV28 and TRBJ1-2; 7 bases map to TRBD1. CDR1 and CDR2 from the germline V gene are MDHEN and SYDVKM. CDR3 length equals 12 residues. J lost 4 bases, V lost 8 bases, and 4 bases had no gene match. The CDR3, as DNA: TGTGCCAGCGAGGGGGCAGGCTATGGCTACACCTTC. It encodes CASEGAGYGYTF.

The gene calls are TRBV6-5 and TRBJ2-7; maybe TRBD2 (5 bases). The CDR3 spans 13 residues. The V end lost 6 bases, the J end lost 0 bases, and 9 bases lay between the germline ends. Germline CDR1 and CDR2: MNHEY and SVGAGI. CDR3 sequence (DNA): TGTGCCAGCAGGGCGGCGGGCTCCTACGAGCAGTACTTC. Protein product: CASRAAGSYEQYF.

The CDR3 loop reads CASSRARWQGPTEAFF. For the CDR3, the DNA is TGTGCCAGCAGCCGAGCCAGGTGGCAGGGTCCCACTGAAGCTTTCTTT. The chain links TRBV14 to TRBJ1-1; a possible D gene is TRBD1 (5 bases). Germline-derived CDR1 and CDR2 are SGHDN and FVKESK. The CDR3 spans 16 residues. V was shortened by 4 bases and J by 4 bases, with 19 bases between the two germline ends.

The chain recombines TRBV2 with TRBJ1-1, with TRBD1 as a possible D gene (6 bases). The CDR3 consists of 13 residues. The V gene's germline CDR1 is SNHLY and CDR2 FYNNEI. V was shortened by 5 bases and J by 10 bases, with 17 bases between the two germline ends. The CDR3 coding sequence is TGTGCCAGCAGTCCGGACGGACAAGGGGGAGCTTTCTTT. As protein: CASSPDGQGGAFF. Together with reference TRBV2 and TRBJ1-1, the CDR3 gives the full variable domain: EPEVTQTPSHQVTQMGQEVILRCVPISNHLYFYWYRQILGQKVEFLVSFYNNEISEKSEIFDDQFSVERPDGSNFTLKIRSTKLEDSAMYFCASSPDGQGGAFFGQGTRLTVV.

The rearrangement uses TRBV19 and TRBJ2-7; 7 bases fit TRBD2. The CDR3 length is 14 residues. V shed 5 bases, J shed 7 bases, and the junction held 11 bases outside the gene matches. CDR1 LNHDA and CDR2 SQIVND come from the germline V gene (reference sequence). As DNA, the CDR3 is TGTGCCAGTAGTGTCACTAGCGCAGAGGGGGAGCAGTACTTC. This codes for CASSVTSAEGEQYF.

J is TRBJ2-5 and V is TRBV5-5, with D possibly being TRBD2 (6 bases). The CDR3 consists of 14 residues. From germline, CDR1 is SGHKS and CDR2 YYEKEE (reference sequence). Trimming shortened V by 4 bases and J by 3 bases, and 13 bases separated the two germline ends. The CDR3 coding sequence is TGTGCCAGCAGCGAGGGACTTCATAAAGAGACCCAGTACTTC. Translation gives CASSEGLHKETQYF.

This sequence joins TRBV5-3 and TRBJ1-1; 10 nucleotides line up with TRBD1. TRBV5-3 is noted as an ORF with a role that remains uncertain. The length of the CDR3 is 15 residues. J lost 3 bases, V lost 0 bases, and 2 bases had no gene match. Here the CDR3 DNA reads TGTGCCAGAAGCTTGGGGACAGGGGGATACACTGAAGCTTTCTTT. Translated, it gives CARSLGTGGYTEAFF.

The table lists this clone with a few counts. The gene calls are TRBV13 and TRBJ2-1; D remains ambiguous. V was shortened by 6 bases and J by 4 bases, with 16 bases between the two germline ends. This CDR3 has 15 residues. Germline CDR1 PRHDT, CDR2 FYEKMQ (reference sequence). The CDR3 here is CASSSLVAVYNEQFF. CDR3 sequence (DNA): TGTGCCAGCAGTTCCCTGGTCGCGGTATACAATGAGCAGTTCTTC. The entire variable domain, with the rest obtained from reference TRBV13 and TRBJ2-1, is as follows: AAGVIQSPRHLIKEKRETATLKCYPIPRHDTVYWYQQGPGQDPQFLISFYEKMQSDKGSIPDRFSAQQFSDYHSELNMSSLELGDSALYFCASSSLVAVYNEQFFGPGTRLTVL.

The chain couples TRBV12-3 or TRBV12-4 to TRBJ2-1, with a weak D call TRBD2 (5 bases). The CDR3 spans 12 residues. Trimming removed 7 bases from V and 12 bases from J, with 16 bases in between. As DNA, the CDR3 is TGTGCCAGCACCGCGGACTTTGGATGGCAGTTCTTC. Its protein product is CASTADFGWQFF.

Only a few counts were recorded for this clone. The V gene is TRBV4-3, the J gene TRBJ1-2; the match to TRBD1 covers 9 bases. CDR3 length: 14 amino acids. Germline lookup yields CDR1 LGHNA and CDR2 YSLEER. The junction had 6 bases not matched to a gene; V was cut back by 5 bases and J by 5 bases. CDR3 coding DNA: TGCGCCAGCAGCGGCCGGGACAGGGCTTATGGCTACACCTTC. Protein: CASSGRDRAYGYTF.

This chain links TRBV5-4 with TRBJ2-3, with D tentatively TRBD1 (6 bases). Trimming left V 4 bases short and J 6 bases short, with 9 bases between. The CDR3 contains 12 residues. Germline lookup yields CDR1 SGHNT and CDR2 YYREEE (reference sequence). The CDR3 coding sequence is TGTGCCAGCAGCCTTCAGGGGGATACGCAGTATTTT. Translation: CASSLQGDTQYF.

The V and J genes are TRBV4-2 and TRBJ2-7; D is perhaps TRBD1 (5 bases). CDR1 and CDR2 (germline): LGHNA, YNFKEQ. This CDR3 spans 16 amino acids. With 0 bases removed from V and 2 bases from J, the gap between germline ends came to 14 bases. This CDR3 reads CASSQEDTVPTYEQYF. CDR3 DNA sequence: TGTGCCAGCAGCCAAGAGGACACCGTCCCAACCTACGAGCAGTACTTC.

The chain has TRBV7-2 and TRBJ2-1; 14 bases agree with TRBD2. The CDR3 contains 15 residues. V dropped 4 bases and J dropped 9; count of bases not matched to a gene: 5. From germline, CDR1 is SGHTA and CDR2 FQGNSA. The CDR3 reads CASSSRTSGGIEQFF. Here the CDR3 DNA reads TGTGCCAGCAGCTCCAGGACTAGCGGGGGGATTGAGCAGTTCTTC.

The chain uses TRBV4-1 and TRBJ2-7, with D possibly being TRBD2 (6 bases). Germline-derived CDR1 and CDR2 are MGHRA and YSYEKL. With 4 bases removed from V and 2 bases from J, the gap between germline ends came to 12 bases. This CDR3 contains 14 residues. The CDR3 is CASSRISGTYEQYF. The CDR3 region has the DNA TGCGCCAGCAGCCGAATTAGCGGCACCTACGAGCAGTACTTC.

V is TRBV19 and J is TRBJ2-7; D is perhaps TRBD2 (5 bases). Germline CDR1 reads LNHDA; CDR2 reads SQIVND (reference sequence). CDR3 length: 16 residues. Trimming took off 4 bases at V and 2 bases at J, with 18 bases between the two ends. This chain's CDR3 is CASSTTREGRPYEQYF. The CDR3 DNA is TGTGCCAGTAGTACCACTCGAGAGGGCAGACCCTACGAGCAGTACTTC.

The chain combines TRBV2 with TRBJ2-7; possibly TRBD2 for D (6 bases). Germline lookup yields CDR1 SNHLY and CDR2 FYNNEI. Trimming left V 6 bases short and J 9 bases short, with 18 bases between. The CDR3 has 13 amino acids. This CDR3 reads CASREISGARQYF. The CDR3, as DNA: TGTGCCAGCAGAGAAATTAGCGGAGCAAGGCAGTACTTC.

This chain joins TRBV4-1 and TRBJ2-1; 7 nucleotides line up with TRBD2. Germline V CDR1 and CDR2: MGHRA, YSYEKL. This CDR3 contains 11 residues. Trimming removed 6 bases from V and 8 bases from J; junction bases left unmatched: 1. This CDR3 is CASRGGYEQFF. CDR3 coding DNA: TGCGCCAGCAGGGGAGGGTATGAGCAGTTCTTC.

The gene calls are TRBV4-2 and TRBJ1-2; unclear D gene. Trimming cost V 3 bases and J 8 bases, with 13 bases left between them. Germline assignment: CDR1 LGHNA and CDR2 YNFKEQ. There are 13 residues in the CDR3. The CDR3 coding sequence is TGTGCCAGCAGCCAGGTTTCCGTAAGCGGCTACACCTTC. Translation gives CASSQVSVSGYTF.

V and J are TRBV6-6 and TRBJ2-2; 10 bases match TRBD2. CDR3 length: 14 residues. Germline trimming cut 5 bases from V and 6 bases from J; bases unmatched to any gene: 3. Germline-derived CDR1 and CDR2 are MNHNY and SVGAGI (reference sequence). Written as DNA, the CDR3 is TGTGCCAGCAGTAAAGCGGGGGGGCCCGGGGAGCTGTTTTTT. Translation: CASSKAGGPGELFF.

The rearrangement links TRBV7-9 to TRBJ1-2; 7 bases agree with TRBD1. V was clipped by 5 bases and J by 4 bases; unmatched bases: 7. Germline values: CDR1 SEHNR, CDR2 FQNEAQ (reference sequence). The CDR3 consists of 14 residues. CDR3 sequence (DNA): TGTGCCAGCAGCCGGACAGGCCTCTCCTATGGCTACACCTTC. It codes for CASSRTGLSYGYTF.

The chain has TRBV18 and TRBJ2-5; TRBD2 agrees at 8 bases. Trimming cost V 3 bases and J 1 base; bases outside gene matches: 4. The CDR3 has 15 amino acids. Per the germline V gene, CDR1 is KGHSH and CDR2 is LQKENI. The CDR3 sequence: CASSPIAGPQETQYF. The CDR3 coding sequence is TGTGCCAGCTCACCCATAGCGGGGCCCCAAGAGACCCAGTACTTC.

The rearrangement joins TRBV21-1 to TRBJ2-1; TRBD2 was called by the table and not checked on the DNA. TRBV21-1 has pseudogene status. The CDR3 has 15 residues. CDR3 in amino acids: CASLHSGRRGNEQFF. Written as DNA, the CDR3 is TGTGCCAGCTTACACAGCGGGAGACGGGGCAATGAGCAGTTCTTC.